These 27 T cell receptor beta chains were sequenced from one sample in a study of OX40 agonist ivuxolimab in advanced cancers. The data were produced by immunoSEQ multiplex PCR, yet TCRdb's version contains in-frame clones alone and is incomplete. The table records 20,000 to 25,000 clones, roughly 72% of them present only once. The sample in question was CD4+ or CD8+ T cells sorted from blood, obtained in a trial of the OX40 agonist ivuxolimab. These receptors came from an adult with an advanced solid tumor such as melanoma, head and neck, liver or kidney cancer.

CDR3 region: CASSPLDRGTNEQYF. The CDR3 DNA is TGCGCCAGCAGCCCCCTGGATAGGGGGACGAACGAGCAGTACTTC. The chain links TRBV4-1 to TRBJ2-7, with D possibly matching TRBD1 (6 bases). Germline V gene sequence: CDR1 MGHRA, CDR2 YSYEKL. The CDR3 is 15 amino acids. The germline V and J ends were trimmed by 4 bases and 5 bases, with 18 bases remaining between them.

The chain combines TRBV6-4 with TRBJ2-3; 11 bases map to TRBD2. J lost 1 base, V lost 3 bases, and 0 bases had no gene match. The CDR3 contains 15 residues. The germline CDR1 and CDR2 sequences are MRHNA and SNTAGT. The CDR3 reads CASSETSGGTDTQYF. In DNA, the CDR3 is TGTGCCAGCAGTGAGACTAGCGGGGGCACAGATACGCAGTATTTT.

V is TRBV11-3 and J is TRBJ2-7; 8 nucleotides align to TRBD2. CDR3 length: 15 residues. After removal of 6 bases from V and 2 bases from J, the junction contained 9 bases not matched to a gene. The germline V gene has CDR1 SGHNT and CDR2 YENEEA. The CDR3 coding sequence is TGTGCCAGCAGATCAACGGGAGGGGGACCCTACGAGCAGTACTTC. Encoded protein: CASRSTGGGPYEQYF.

CDR3 bases: TGTGCCAGCAGTTACTCGTGGACAAGCTATGGCTACACCTTC. This sequence encodes CASSYSWTSYGYTF. The genes are TRBV6-5 and TRBJ1-2; weak D call: TRBD1 (5 bases). The CDR3 consists of 14 residues. V dropped 0 bases and J dropped 4 bases, with 9 bases sitting between them. CDR1 and CDR2 from the germline V gene are MNHEY and SVGAGI.

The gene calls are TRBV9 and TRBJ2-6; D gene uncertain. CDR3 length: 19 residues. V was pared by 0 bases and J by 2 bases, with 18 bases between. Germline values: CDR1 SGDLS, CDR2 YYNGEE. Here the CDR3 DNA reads TGTGCCAGCAGCGTAGGACACTGGAATATGTTGGCTGGGGCCAACGTCCTGACTTTC. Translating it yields CASSVGHWNMLAGANVLTF.

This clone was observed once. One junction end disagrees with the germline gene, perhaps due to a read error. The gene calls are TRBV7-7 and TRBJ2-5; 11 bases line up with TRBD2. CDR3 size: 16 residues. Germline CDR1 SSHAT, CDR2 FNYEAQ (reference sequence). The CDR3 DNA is TGTGCTAGCAGCTTAGACCCTAGCGGGGGGACTGAGACCCAGTACTTC. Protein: CASSLDPSGGTETQYF. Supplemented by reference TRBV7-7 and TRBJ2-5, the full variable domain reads GAGVSQSPRYKVTKRGQDVTLRCDPISSHATLYWYQQALGQGPEFLTYFNYEAQPDKSGLPSDRFSAERPEGSISTLTIQRTEQRDSAMYRCASSLDPSGGTETQYFGPGTRLLVL.

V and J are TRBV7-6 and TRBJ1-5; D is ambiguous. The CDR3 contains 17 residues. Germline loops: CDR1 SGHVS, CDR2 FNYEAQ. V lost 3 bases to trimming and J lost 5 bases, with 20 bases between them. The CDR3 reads CASSLGHGAVEDQPQHF. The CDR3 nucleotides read TGTGCCAGCAGCTTGGGCCATGGTGCCGTGGAGGATCAGCCCCAGCATTTT.

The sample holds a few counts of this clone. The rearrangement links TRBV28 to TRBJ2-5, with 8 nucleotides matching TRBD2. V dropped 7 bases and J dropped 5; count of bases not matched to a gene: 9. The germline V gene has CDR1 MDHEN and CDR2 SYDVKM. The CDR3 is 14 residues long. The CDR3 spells CASNQGGGLETQYF. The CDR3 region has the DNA TGTGCCAGCAACCAGGGCGGGGGGTTGGAGACCCAGTACTTC.

The CDR3 DNA follows: TGCAGCGTTGAAACTTGGGACAGTTCCTCCTACGAGCAGTACTTC. Protein sequence: CSVETWDSSSYEQYF. The chain recombines TRBV29-1 with TRBJ2-7, with 7 bases matching TRBD1. The CDR3 extends over 15 amino acids. V was clipped by 2 bases and J by 0 bases; unmatched bases: 7. Germline V gene data show CDR1 as SQVTM and CDR2 as ANQGSEA.

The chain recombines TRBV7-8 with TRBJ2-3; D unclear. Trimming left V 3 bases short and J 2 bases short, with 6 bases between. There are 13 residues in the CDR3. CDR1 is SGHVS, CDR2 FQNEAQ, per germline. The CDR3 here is CASSLMNTDTQYF. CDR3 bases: TGTGCCAGCAGCTTGATGAACACAGATACGCAGTATTTT. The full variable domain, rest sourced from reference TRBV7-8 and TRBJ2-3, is GAGVSQSPRYKVAKRGQDVALRCDPISGHVSLFWYQQALGQGPEFLTYFQNEAQLDKSGLPSDRFFAERPEGSVSTLKIQRTQQEDSAVYLCASSLMNTDTQYFGPGTRLTVL.

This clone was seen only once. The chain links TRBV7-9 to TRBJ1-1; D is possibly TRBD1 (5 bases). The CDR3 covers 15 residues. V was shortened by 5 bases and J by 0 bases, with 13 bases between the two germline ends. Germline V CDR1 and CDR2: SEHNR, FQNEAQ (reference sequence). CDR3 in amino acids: CASSIRDGVNTEAFF. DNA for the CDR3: TGTGCCAGCAGCATTCGGGACGGGGTGAACACTGAAGCTTTCTTT.

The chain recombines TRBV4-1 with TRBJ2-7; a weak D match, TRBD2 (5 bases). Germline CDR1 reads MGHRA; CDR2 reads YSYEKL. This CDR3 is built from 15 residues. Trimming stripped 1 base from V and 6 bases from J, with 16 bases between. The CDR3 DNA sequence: TGCGCCAGCAGCCAAGGCCCGGGAAGCATGTCCGAGCAGTACTTC. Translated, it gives CASSQGPGSMSEQYF.

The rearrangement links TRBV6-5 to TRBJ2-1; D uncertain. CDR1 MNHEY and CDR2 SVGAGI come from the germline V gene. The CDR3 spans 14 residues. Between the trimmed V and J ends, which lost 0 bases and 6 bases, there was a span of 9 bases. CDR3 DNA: TGTGCCAGCAGTTACTCGAATCCTCTCAATGAGCAGTTCTTC. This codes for CASSYSNPLNEQFF.

CDR3 sequence: CASSPLPTSYEQYF. DNA for the CDR3: TGTGCCAGCAGCCCCTTACCCACGTCCTACGAGCAGTACTTC. This chain uses TRBV13 with TRBJ2-7, with D unclear. The CDR3 is made up of 14 amino acids. The V gene's germline CDR1 is PRHDT and CDR2 FYEKMQ (reference sequence). Trimming took 5 bases from V and 1 from J, leaving 12 bases between them.

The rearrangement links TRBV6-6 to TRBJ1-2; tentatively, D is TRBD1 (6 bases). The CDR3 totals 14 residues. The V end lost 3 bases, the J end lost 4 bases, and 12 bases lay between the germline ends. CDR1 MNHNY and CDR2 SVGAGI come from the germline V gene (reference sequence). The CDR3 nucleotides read TGTGCCAGCAGTTATCACAGGGTCACCTATGGCTACACCTTC. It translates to CASSYHRVTYGYTF.

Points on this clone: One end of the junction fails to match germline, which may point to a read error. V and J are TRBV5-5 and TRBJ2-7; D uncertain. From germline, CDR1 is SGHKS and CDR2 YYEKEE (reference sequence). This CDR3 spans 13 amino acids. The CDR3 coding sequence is TGTGCCAGCAGGACACACGGGTCCTCCGAGCAGTACTTC. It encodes CASRTHGSSEQYF.

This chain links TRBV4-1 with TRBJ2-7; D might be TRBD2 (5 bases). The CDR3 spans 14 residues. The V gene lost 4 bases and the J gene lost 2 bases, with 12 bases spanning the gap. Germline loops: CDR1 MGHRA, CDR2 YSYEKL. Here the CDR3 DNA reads TGCGCCAGCAGCCTCACCTCCGGGGCCTACGAGCAGTACTTC. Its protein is CASSLTSGAYEQYF.

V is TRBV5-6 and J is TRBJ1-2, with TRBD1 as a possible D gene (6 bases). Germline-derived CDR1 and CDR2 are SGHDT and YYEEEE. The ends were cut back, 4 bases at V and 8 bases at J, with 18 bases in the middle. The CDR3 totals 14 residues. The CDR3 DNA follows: TGTGCCAGCAGCCCCCCTGAACGACAGGAGGGCTACACCTTC. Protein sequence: CASSPPERQEGYTF.

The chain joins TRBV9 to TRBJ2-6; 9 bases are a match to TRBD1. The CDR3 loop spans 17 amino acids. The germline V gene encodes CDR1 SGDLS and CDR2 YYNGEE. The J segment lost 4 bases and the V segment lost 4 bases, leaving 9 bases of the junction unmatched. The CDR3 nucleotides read TGTGCCAGCAGCCCACAGGGGGCTGGTGGGGGGGCCAACGTCCTGACTTTC. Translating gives CASSPQGAGGGANVLTF. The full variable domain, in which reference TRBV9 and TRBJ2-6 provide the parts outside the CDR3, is DSGVTQTPKHLITATGQRVTLRCSPRSGDLSVYWYQQSLDQGLQFLIQYYNGEERAKGNILERFSAQQFPDLHSELNLSSLELGDSALYFCASSPQGAGGGANVLTFGAGSRLTVL.

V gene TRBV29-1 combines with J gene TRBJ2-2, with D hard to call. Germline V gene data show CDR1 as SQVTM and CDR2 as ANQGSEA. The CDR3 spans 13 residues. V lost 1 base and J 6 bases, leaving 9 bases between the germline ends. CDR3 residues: CSVEAQGPGELFF. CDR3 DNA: TGCAGCGTTGAAGCTCAAGGACCCGGGGAGCTGTTTTTT.

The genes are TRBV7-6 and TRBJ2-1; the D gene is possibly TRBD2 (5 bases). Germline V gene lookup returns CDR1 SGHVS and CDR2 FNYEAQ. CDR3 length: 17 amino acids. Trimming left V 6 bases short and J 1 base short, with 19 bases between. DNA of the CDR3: TGTGCCAGCAGTCAAGGGTTTACTAGGAGTTCCTACAATGAGCAGTTCTTC. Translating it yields CASSQGFTRSSYNEQFF.

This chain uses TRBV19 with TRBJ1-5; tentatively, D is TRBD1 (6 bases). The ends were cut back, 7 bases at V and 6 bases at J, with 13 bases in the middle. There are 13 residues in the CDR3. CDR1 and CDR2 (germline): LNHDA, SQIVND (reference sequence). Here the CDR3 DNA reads TGTGCCAGTACTCATAACAGGGTTCAGCCCCAGCATTTT. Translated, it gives CASTHNRVQPQHF.

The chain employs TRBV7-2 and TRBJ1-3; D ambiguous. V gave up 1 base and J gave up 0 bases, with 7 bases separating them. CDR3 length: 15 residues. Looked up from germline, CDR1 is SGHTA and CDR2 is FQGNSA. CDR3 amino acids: CASSLDWSSGNTIYF. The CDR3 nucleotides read TGTGCCAGCAGCTTAGATTGGTCCTCTGGAAACACCATATATTTT. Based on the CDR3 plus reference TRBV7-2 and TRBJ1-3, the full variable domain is GAGVSQSPSNKVTEKGKDVELRCDPISGHTALYWYRQSLGQGLEFLIYFQGNSAPDKSGLPSDRFSAERTGGSVSTLTIQRTQQEDSAVYLCASSLDWSSGNTIYFGEGSWLTVV.

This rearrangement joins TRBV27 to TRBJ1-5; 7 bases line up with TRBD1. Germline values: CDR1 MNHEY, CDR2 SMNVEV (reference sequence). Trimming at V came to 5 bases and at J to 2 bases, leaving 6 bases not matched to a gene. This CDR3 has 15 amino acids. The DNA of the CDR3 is TGTGCCAGCAGTGGGACAGCTGAGCGCAATCAGCCCCAGCATTTT. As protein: CASSGTAERNQPQHF.

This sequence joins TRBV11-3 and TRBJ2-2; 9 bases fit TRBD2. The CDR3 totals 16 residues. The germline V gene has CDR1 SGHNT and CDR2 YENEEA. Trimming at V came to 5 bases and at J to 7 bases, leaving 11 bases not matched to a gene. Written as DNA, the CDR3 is TGTGCCAGCAGCCACGGGGCTAGCGGGGAGCACGGGGAGCTGTTTTTT. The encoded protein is CASSHGASGEHGELFF.

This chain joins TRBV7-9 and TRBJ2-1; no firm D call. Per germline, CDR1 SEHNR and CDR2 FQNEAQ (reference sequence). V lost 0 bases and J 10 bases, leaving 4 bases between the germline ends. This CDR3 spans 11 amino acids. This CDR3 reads CASSLAPEQFF. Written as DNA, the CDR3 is TGTGCCAGCAGCTTAGCCCCCGAGCAGTTCTTC.

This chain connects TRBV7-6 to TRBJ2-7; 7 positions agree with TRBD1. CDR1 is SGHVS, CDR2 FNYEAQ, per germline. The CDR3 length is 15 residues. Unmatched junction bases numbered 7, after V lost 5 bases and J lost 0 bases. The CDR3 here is CASSEDRTHSYEQYF. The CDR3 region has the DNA TGTGCCAGCAGCGAGGACAGGACCCACTCCTACGAGCAGTACTTC.